This paragraph covers one T cell receptor beta chain sequence. Primers used in a second PCR of roughly 7 to 12 cycles were a sample-barcoded 5' primer and a J-beta primer mix. MiXCR was run by TCRdb on the 5' RACE reads, yielding one entry per CDR3 protein. The data contain 700,000 to 1,000,000 distinct CDR3 sequences, roughly 44% of them singletons. The source of the sample is a study of blood T cells in healthy people across ages. Per the germline V gene, CDR1 is LGHDT and CDR2 is YNNKEL (reference sequence). The CDR3 has 15 residues. Unmatched junction bases numbered 2, after V lost 3 bases and J lost 1 base.

V and J are TRBV3-1 and TRBJ2-5; 10 nucleotides line up with TRBD2. This TCR was sampled from a man between 60 and 70 years old in good health. The sequenced sample was blood. The CDR3 is CASSHLAGAQETQYF. CDR3 DNA sequence: TGTGCCAGCAGCCATCTAGCGGGGGCCCAAGAGACCCAGTACTTC.